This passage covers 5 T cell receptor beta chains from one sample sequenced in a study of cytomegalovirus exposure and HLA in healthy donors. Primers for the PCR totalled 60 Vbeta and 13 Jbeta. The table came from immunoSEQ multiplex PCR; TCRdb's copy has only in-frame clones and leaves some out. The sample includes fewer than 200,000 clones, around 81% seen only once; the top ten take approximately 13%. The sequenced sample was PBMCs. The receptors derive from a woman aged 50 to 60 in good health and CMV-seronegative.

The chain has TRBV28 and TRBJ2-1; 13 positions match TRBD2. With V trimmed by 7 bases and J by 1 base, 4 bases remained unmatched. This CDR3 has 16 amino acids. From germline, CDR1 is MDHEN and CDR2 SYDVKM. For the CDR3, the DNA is TGTGCCAGCAAACTAGCGGGAGGGATTTCCTACAATGAGCAGTTCTTC. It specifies CASKLAGGISYNEQFF.

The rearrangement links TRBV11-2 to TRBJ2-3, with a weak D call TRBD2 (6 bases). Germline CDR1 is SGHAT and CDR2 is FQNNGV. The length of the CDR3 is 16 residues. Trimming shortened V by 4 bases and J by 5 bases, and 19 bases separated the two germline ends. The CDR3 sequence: CASSSPRDSGVDTQYF. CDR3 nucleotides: TGTGCCAGCAGCTCGCCTCGGGACTCCGGTGTAGATACGCAGTATTTT.

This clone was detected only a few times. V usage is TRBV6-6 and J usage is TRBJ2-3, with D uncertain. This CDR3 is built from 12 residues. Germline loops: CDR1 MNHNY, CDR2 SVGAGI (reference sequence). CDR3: CASGLYTDTQYF. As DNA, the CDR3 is TGTGCTTCGGGTCTTTACACAGATACGCAGTATTTT.

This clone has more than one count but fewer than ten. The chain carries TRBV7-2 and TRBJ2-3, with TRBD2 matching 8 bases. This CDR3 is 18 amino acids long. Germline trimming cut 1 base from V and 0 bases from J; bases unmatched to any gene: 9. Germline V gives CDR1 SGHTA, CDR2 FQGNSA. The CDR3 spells CASSLGLGGGISTDTQYF. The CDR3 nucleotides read TGTGCCAGCAGCTTAGGCCTAGGCGGGGGGATTAGCACAGATACGCAGTATTTT.

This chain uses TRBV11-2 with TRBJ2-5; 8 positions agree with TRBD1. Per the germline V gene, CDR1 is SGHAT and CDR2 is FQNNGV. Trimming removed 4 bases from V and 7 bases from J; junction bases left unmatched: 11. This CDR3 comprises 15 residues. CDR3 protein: CASSSLDRVAWTQYF. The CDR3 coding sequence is TGTGCCAGCAGCTCTTTGGACAGGGTTGCTTGGACCCAGTACTTC.